A selection of T cell receptor beta chains follows, all from one sample in a study of blood T cells in healthy people across ages. Each CDR3 protein is one row after TCRdb ran MiXCR on the 5' RACE reads. In the table there are 1.8 million or so distinct CDR3 sequences, about two fifths of which are singletons. The sequenced sample consisted of blood. The receptors derive from a human donor in good health. CDR3s include the opening cysteine and the closing phenylalanine or tryptophan. D genes are given only for firm matches. Part of the rows lack a size; the others show once, few, many or a class for expanded clones.

d_gene	v_gene	j_gene	abundance	CDR3aa	CDR3nt
TRBD2	TRBV6-5	TRBJ2-5	NA	CASSVAGGPQETQYF	TGTGCCAGCAGTGTAGCGGGGGGCCCACAAGAGACCCAGTACTTC
TRBD1	TRBV10-3	TRBJ2-7	few	CAIQRTGDYEQYF	TGTGCCATCCAGAGGACAGGGGACTACGAGCAGTACTTC
NA	TRBV3-1	TRBJ1-5	NA	CASSPFIGGNQPQHF	TGTGCCAGCAGCCCCTTTATAGGCGGCAATCAGCCCCAGCATTTT
NA	TRBV28	TRBJ2-1	few	CASSLWVKGDEQFF	TGTGCCAGCAGTTTATGGGTTAAGGGGGATGAGCAGTTCTTC
NA	TRBV29-1	TRBJ1-1	NA	CSVEGGFGTEAFF	TGCAGCGTGGAGGGGGGTTTCGGAACTGAAGCTTTCTTT
NA	TRBV24-1	TRBJ2-1	NA	CATSFGPEQFF	TGTGCCACCAGTTTCGGACCTGAGCAGTTCTTC
NA	TRBV2	TRBJ1-1	NA	CASSPRRDITEAFF	TGTGCCAGCAGTCCCAGGAGGGATATCACTGAAGCTTTCTTT
TRBD2	TRBV7-8	TRBJ2-5	few	CASSNLRLAGETQYF	TGTGCCAGCAGCAACCTCCGACTAGCGGGAGAGACCCAGTACTTC
TRBD1	TRBV20-1	TRBJ2-1	NA	CSARATDRVMGNEQFF	TGCAGTGCTAGAGCCACGGACAGGGTGATGGGCAATGAGCAGTTCTTC
TRBD1	TRBV7-2	TRBJ2-1	few	CANSRDSYYNEQFF	TGTGCCAATTCCCGGGACAGCTACTACAATGAGCAGTTCTTC
NA	TRBV9	TRBJ2-3	NA	CASSVEASSTDTQYF	TGTGCCAGCAGCGTAGAAGCGTCTAGCACAGATACGCAGTATTTT
TRBD2	TRBV7-9	TRBJ2-5	NA	CASSHLTSGGQETQYF	TGTGCCAGCAGCCACCTGACTAGCGGAGGCCAAGAGACCCAGTACTTC
TRBD2	TRBV9	TRBJ2-5	NA	CASSVAGTRGETQYF	TGTGCCAGCAGCGTGGCCGGGACTAGAGGGGAGACCCAGTACTTC
NA	TRBV7-8	TRBJ2-4	few	CASSLIFGDVAKNIQYF	TGTGCCAGCAGCTTAATCTTTGGGGACGTAGCCAAAAACATTCAGTACTTC
NA	TRBV5-1	TRBJ2-1	few	CASRPFSSSYNEQFF	TGCGCCAGCAGGCCCTTCTCGAGCTCCTACAATGAGCAGTTCTTC
NA	TRBV27	TRBJ2-5	NA	CASSRFSTVQETQYF	TGTGCCAGCAGTCGTTTTTCGACAGTGCAAGAGACCCAGTACTTC
TRBD1	TRBV28	TRBJ2-7	NA	CASSLPGTGLFNDRYEQYF	TGTGCCAGCAGTTTGCCCGGGACAGGCCTCTTTAACGACCGCTACGAGCAGTACTTC